These T cell receptor beta chains were read from a single sample in a study of T cells after posttransplantation cyclophosphamide. The table came from immunoSEQ multiplex PCR; TCRdb's copy has only in-frame clones and leaves some out. The table includes some 52,000 clones, about 86% detected once. Sequenced sample: PBMCs. These receptors all stem from a man aged 25-45 years with a blood cancer, CMV-positive, and with a related stem cell donor. Both conserved end residues are part of each CDR3. D genes are given only for firm matches. Expanded clones get a size class; other rows say once, few or many, or leave the size out.

D gene,clone size,V gene,J gene,CDR3 DNA,CDR3 protein
-,-,TRBV29-1,TRBJ2-7,TGCAGCGGCTACATAGGGGGTCTTCGCGAGCAGTACTTC,CSGYIGGLREQYF
TRBD1,-,TRBV5-1,TRBJ1-3,TGCGCCAGCAGCTTGGGGACAGGTCTGTCTGGAAACACCATATATTTT,CASSLGTGLSGNTIYF
-,-,TRBV12-5,TRBJ2-2,TGTGCTAGTGGCTCCTCTGACAGTGGTCTCCCCGGGGAGCTGTTTTTT,CASGSSDSGLPGELFF
TRBD2,-,TRBV6-1,TRBJ2-1,TGTGCCAGCAGTGAAGCCGGGGGGTCCTACAATGAGCAGTTCTTC,CASSEAGGSYNEQFF
-,few,TRBV9,TRBJ1-4,TGTGCCAGCAGCGTAGAGGGGGTGGGCAGGGCTAATGAAAAACTGTTTTTT,CASSVEGVGRANEKLFF
TRBD1,-,TRBV15,TRBJ2-3,TGTGCCACCAGCAGTGACCTCCGGGACAGGTTTCGGGATACGCAGTATTTT,CATSSDLRDRFRDTQYF
TRBD2,few,TRBV6-5,TRBJ2-2,TGTGCCAGCAGCCCTTCAGCGGGAGGACCCGGGGAGCTGTTTTTT,CASSPSAGGPGELFF
-,-,TRBV29-1,TRBJ2-5,TGCAGCGTTGACGGTACTCGACCGGAGCACCAAGAGACCCAGTACTTC,CSVDGTRPEHQETQYF
-,once,TRBV6-1,TRBJ2-7,TGTGCCAGCAGTGAATTGGCGGGATCCTACGAGCAGTACTTC,CASSELAGSYEQYF
TRBD2,few,TRBV6-5,TRBJ2-1,TGTGCCAGCACCACTAGCGATGAGCAGTTCTTC,CASTTSDEQFF
-,-,TRBV11-2,TRBJ1-5,TGTGCCAGCAGCTTAGGACGGACTCCAGCGAATCAGCCCCAGCATTTT,CASSLGRTPANQPQHF
-,-,TRBV5-4,TRBJ2-7,TGTGCCAGCAGCTTGGGACAGACCTCCTACGAGCAGTACTTC,CASSLGQTSYEQYF
TRBD1,-,TRBV28,TRBJ2-1,TGTGCCAGCACCCCCGTCAGGGGGAGCTCCTACAATGAGCAGTTCTTC,CASTPVRGSSYNEQFF
-,-,TRBV6-1,TRBJ2-7,TGTGCCAGCAGACAAACCCAGGGATACGAGCAGTACTTC,CASRQTQGYEQYF
-,once,TRBV7-9,TRBJ1-2,TGTGCCAGCAGCTTAGCGCTAGGTACTAACTATGGCTACACCTTC,CASSLALGTNYGYTF
-,-,TRBV11-3,TRBJ2-2,TGTGCCAGCAGCACCGAGCTAGCAAACGGGGAGCTGTTTTTT,CASSTELANGELFF
-,-,TRBV7-8,TRBJ2-3,TGTGCCAGCAGCGCCACGAACTATATAGGCACAGATACGCAGTATTTT,CASSATNYIGTDTQYF
TRBD1,-,TRBV11-3,TRBJ1-1,TGTGCCAGCAGCACAAGACAGGGGGCCGCTGAAGCTTTCTTT,CASSTRQGAAEAFF
-,-,TRBV9,TRBJ1-2,TGTGCCAGCACCACCGGCGTGGCCCCAGGCTATGGCTACACCTTC,CASTTGVAPGYGYTF
-,-,TRBV21-1,TRBJ1-1,TGTGCCAGCAGCAAAAGGGGACTACAGGGAGGAGCTTTCTTT,CASSKRGLQGGAFF
TRBD1,-,TRBV7-7,TRBJ1-5,TGTGCTAGCAGCCCAAGACAGGGGCCGACCTCTTTCGGCAATCAGCCCCAGCATTTT,CASSPRQGPTSFGNQPQHF
TRBD1,-,TRBV18,TRBJ1-2,TGTGCCAGCTCACCAGGACAGGGGGGCTACACCTTC,CASSPGQGGYTF
TRBD1,-,TRBV5-1,TRBJ2-7,TGCGCCAGCAGCTTGAAATCTGGGACAGATCGCGACGAGCAGTACTTC,CASSLKSGTDRDEQYF
TRBD1,once,TRBV9,TRBJ2-2,TGTGCCAGCAGCCCGAAGACAGGGTGGAACACCGGGGAGCTGTTTTTT,CASSPKTGWNTGELFF
-,-,TRBV6-5,TRBJ2-3,TGTGCCAGCAGTTACTCGACTACTATCGATACGCAGTATTTT,CASSYSTTIDTQYF
TRBD1,-,TRBV27,TRBJ1-5,TGTGCCAGCAGTTACCAGGGGGCCAACGGTCAGCCCCAGCATTTT,CASSYQGANGQPQHF
-,-,TRBV11-2,TRBJ2-5,TGTGCCAGCAGTGCAGGGTCTTGGTACCAAGAGACCCAGTACTTC,CASSAGSWYQETQYF
TRBD2,-,TRBV27,TRBJ2-3,TGTGCCATCGTAGCGGGAGGGGGGACAGATACGCAGTATTTT,CAIVAGGGTDTQYF
TRBD1,-,TRBV29-1,TRBJ2-5,TGCAGCGTTGCTCCGACAGGGGCAGAGACCCAGTACTTC,CSVAPTGAETQYF
TRBD2,-,TRBV13,TRBJ2-7,TGTGCCAGCAGCTTACTAGCGGGAGGCGCTTCCCACGAGCAGTACTTC,CASSLLAGGASHEQYF
-,-,TRBV4-1,TRBJ2-2,TGCGCCAGCAGCCGGACAGTAAACACCGGGGAGCTGTTTTTT,CASSRTVNTGELFF
TRBD2,-,TRBV7-2,TRBJ2-5,TGTGCCAGCAGACCTCCGGGACTAGCGGGAGCCCCCACGACCCAGTACTTC,CASRPPGLAGAPTTQYF
TRBD1,-,TRBV6-1,TRBJ1-4,TGTGCCAGCAGTGAAGATCACAGGGGGCCGGAAAAACTGTTTTTT,CASSEDHRGPEKLFF
TRBD1,-,TRBV6-6,TRBJ1-4,TGTGCCAGCAGCCCCGGACAGGGGCCCAATGAAAAACTGTTTTTT,CASSPGQGPNEKLFF
TRBD2,-,TRBV5-1,TRBJ2-1,TGCGCCAGCTCGAGGGGGGCGGGAGGGCCGGATGAGCAGTTCTTC,CASSRGAGGPDEQFF
-,-,TRBV11-3,TRBJ2-7,TGTGCCAGCAGCTTAGAAACGGGCTACGAGCAGTACTTC,CASSLETGYEQYF
TRBD1,-,TRBV30,TRBJ1-1,TGTGCCTGGAGTGGTGATACAGGGGGCGTGTCGAACACTGAAGCTTTCTTT,CAWSGDTGGVSNTEAFF
-,-,TRBV11-2,TRBJ1-3,TGTGCCAGCAGCTTAGGTTCTTCTGGAAACACCATATATTTT,CASSLGSSGNTIYF
TRBD2,-,TRBV18,TRBJ2-1,TGTGCCAGCTCACCACCGCGACCTCTAGCGAGCGGGGTCGGTGAGCAGTTCTTC,CASSPPRPLASGVGEQFF
TRBD1,-,TRBV9,TRBJ1-5,TGTGCCAGCAGCTTCGGGACAGCTAATCAGCCCCAGCATTTT,CASSFGTANQPQHF
TRBD2,-,TRBV27,TRBJ2-7,TGTGCCAGCAGTTTTCAAGAGCGGGGGGGCGAGCAGTACTTC,CASSFQERGGEQYF
TRBD1,-,TRBV6-4,TRBJ1-1,TGTGCCAGCAGTGACACGGACAGGGGCACTGAAGCTTTCTTT,CASSDTDRGTEAFF
TRBD1,few,TRBV7-9,TRBJ1-2,TGTGCCAGCAGCTTTCTCAGGGGGAACTACACCTTC,CASSFLRGNYTF
TRBD2,-,TRBV5-8,TRBJ2-1,TGTGCCAGCAGCCGTACCAGCGGGAGTATGCATGAGCAGTTCTTC,CASSRTSGSMHEQFF
-,-,TRBV7-3,TRBJ1-1,TGTGCCAGCAGCTTAAACCCAGGTTCGGACACTGAAGCTTTCTTT,CASSLNPGSDTEAFF
-,-,TRBV7-8,TRBJ1-3,TGTGCCAGCAGCTTATTCGCACAGCAGAGCTCTGGAAACACCATATATTTT,CASSLFAQQSSGNTIYF
TRBD1,-,TRBV30,TRBJ2-3,TGTGCCTGGAGTGTAGGGACAGGCCGCCCAGATACGCAGTATTTT,CAWSVGTGRPDTQYF
TRBD1,once,TRBV25-1,TRBJ2-7,TGTGCCAGCGGGACAGCGAGCTACGAGCAGTACTTC,CASGTASYEQYF
TRBD2,-,TRBV11-3,TRBJ2-7,TGTGCCAGCAGCCCCGGCGGGGCGAAGGGCCAGGGACTAGTCTACGAGCAGTACTTC,CASSPGGAKGQGLVYEQYF
-,-,TRBV19,TRBJ2-7,TGTGCCAGTATGGAGGGCGACGAGCAGTACTTC,CASMEGDEQYF
-,-,TRBV30,TRBJ1-1,TGTGCCTGGAGTGTAAGGACGCGAGCGGCGACTAACACTGAAGCTTTCTTT,CAWSVRTRAATNTEAFF
TRBD1,once,TRBV6-6,TRBJ2-7,TGTGCCAGCAGTTACCCCGGGACAGATGAGCAGTACTTC,CASSYPGTDEQYF
-,few,TRBV18,TRBJ2-5,TGTGCCAGCTCACCAGATGGACAGTCAATGGAGACCCAGTACTTC,CASSPDGQSMETQYF
-,-,TRBV7-3,TRBJ2-1,TGTGCCAGCAGCTACGACTACAACAATGAGCAGTTCTTC,CASSYDYNNEQFF
TRBD1,-,TRBV7-6,TRBJ2-7,TGTGCCAGCAGCCAAGGACAGGGCATCTACGAGCAGTACTTC,CASSQGQGIYEQYF
-,-,TRBV11-2,TRBJ2-5,TGTGCCAGCAGCTTAGTACAGGGTCCCGAGACCCAGTACTTC,CASSLVQGPETQYF
TRBD1,-,TRBV5-1,TRBJ1-5,TGCGCCAGCAGTTCATCAGGGGGCCTCAATCAGCCCCAGCATTTT,CASSSSGGLNQPQHF
TRBD2,once,TRBV25-1,TRBJ2-7,TGTGCCAGCAGTGAAAGGTCCCCGGGGGGGAGCTCCTACGAGCAGTACTTC,CASSERSPGGSSYEQYF
-,-,TRBV5-1,TRBJ1-1,TGCGCCAGCAGCGAGATAACAGGGAGCGCTGAAGCTTTCTTT,CASSEITGSAEAFF